This passage covers 15 T cell receptor beta chains from one sample sequenced in a study of beta chain features in type 1 diabetes. The whole isolated RNA underwent reverse transcription, so sequencing captured expressed TCRB transcripts. Assay: immunoSEQ multiplex PCR; the TCRdb copy retains only in-frame clones and omits some. The sample contains approximately 150,000 clones, roughly 9.1% of which appear only once. Sample: central memory CD4+ T cells from blood. The receptor set was obtained from a woman between 18 and 29 years old in good health.

This clone has only a few counts. The CDR3 DNA follows: TGTGCCAGCAGTTTCCTCCACCAAGAGACCCAGTACTTC. Its translation is CASSFLHQETQYF. The rearrangement links TRBV7-2 to TRBJ2-5, with D hard to call. There are 13 residues in the CDR3. CDR1 and CDR2 (germline): SGHTA, FQGNSA. The germline V and J ends were trimmed by 6 bases and 0 bases, with 8 bases remaining between them.

The chain has TRBV7-2 and TRBJ1-5; D is uncertain. This CDR3 has 15 amino acids. Germline CDR1 SGHTA, CDR2 FQGNSA. V was cut by 5 bases and J by 6 bases, with 17 bases left in between. The CDR3 sequence: CASSPSGAGGQPQHF. The CDR3 DNA is TGTGCCAGCAGCCCTAGCGGTGCAGGAGGTCAGCCCCAGCATTTT.

This clone was seen more than once but under ten times. The gene calls are TRBV28 and TRBJ2-7, with D hard to call. The length of the CDR3 is 13 residues. CDR1 and CDR2 from the germline V gene are MDHEN and SYDVKM. V was trimmed by 3 bases and J by 2 bases, leaving 8 bases between them. The CDR3 loop is CASSFSPPYEQYF. For the CDR3, the DNA is TGTGCCAGCAGTTTTAGTCCCCCCTACGAGCAGTACTTC.

This clone was seen a handful of times. The rearrangement uses TRBV5-4 and TRBJ2-5; 9 nucleotides match TRBD2. The V and J ends lost 4 bases and 3 bases, in that order; junction bases with no gene match: 7. Germline CDR1 SGHNT, CDR2 YYREEE (reference sequence). The CDR3 runs to 15 residues. The CDR3: CASSAPVAGEETQYF. CDR3 sequence (DNA): TGTGCCAGCAGCGCCCCAGTAGCGGGAGAAGAGACCCAGTACTTC.

The rearrangement uses TRBV6-1 and TRBJ2-5; 8 nucleotides agree with TRBD1. The J segment lost 5 bases and the V segment lost 10 bases, leaving 9 bases of the junction unmatched. CDR1 and CDR2 from the germline V gene are MNHNS and SASEGT. This CDR3 contains 13 residues. DNA for the CDR3: TGTGCCACCCAGGGGGCGCGAGTCGAGACCCAGTACTTC. It encodes CATQGARVETQYF.

Regarding this clone: Other DNA sequences within the sample encode an identical CDR3. The chain links TRBV30 to TRBJ1-1; perhaps TRBD1 as D (5 bases). The CDR3 is made up of 13 amino acids. CDR1 and CDR2 (germline): GTSNPN, SVGIG (reference sequence). V was shortened by 0 bases and J by 3 bases, with 8 bases between the two germline ends. For the CDR3, the DNA is TGTGCCTGGAGTGTACAAGGGGACACTGAAGCTTTCTTT. Its protein is CAWSVQGDTEAFF.

The rearrangement joins TRBV5-1 to TRBJ2-7; unclear D gene. Trimming removed 0 bases at V and 2 bases at J, with 9 bases between. This CDR3 has 14 residues. From germline, CDR1 is SGHRS and CDR2 YFSETQ. The chain's CDR3 is CASSLAQDAYEQYF. CDR3 DNA sequence: TGCGCCAGCAGCTTGGCTCAGGATGCCTACGAGCAGTACTTC. Drawing the rest from reference TRBV5-1 and TRBJ2-7, the complete variable domain is KAGVTQTPRYLIKTRGQQVTLSCSPISGHRSVSWYQQTPGQGLQFLFEYFSETQRNKGNFPGRFSGRQFSNSRSEMNVSTLELGDSALYLCASSLAQDAYEQYFGPGTRLTVT.

This clone was observed a handful of times. The chain has TRBV2 and TRBJ2-7, with TRBD2 matching over 9 bases. Trimming at V came to 5 bases and at J to 0 bases, leaving 2 bases not matched to a gene. The CDR3 consists of 14 residues. Germline V gene data show CDR1 as SNHLY and CDR2 as FYNNEI. CDR3 protein: CASSLTSGSYEQYF. The CDR3 nucleotides are TGTGCCAGCAGTCTGACTAGCGGCTCCTACGAGCAGTACTTC.

This clone was counted only a few times. This sequence joins TRBV18 and TRBJ1-1; D remains ambiguous. Trimming shortened V by 3 bases and J by 1 base, and 9 bases separated the two germline ends. The CDR3 loop spans 14 amino acids. Germline V gives CDR1 KGHSH, CDR2 LQKENI. The chain's CDR3 is CASSPEPQNTEAFF. The DNA of the CDR3 is TGTGCCAGCTCACCCGAGCCTCAGAACACTGAAGCTTTCTTT. Using reference TRBV18 and TRBJ1-1 for the parts outside the CDR3, the full variable domain is NAGVMQNPRHLVRRRGQEARLRCSPMKGHSHVYWYRQLPEEGLKFMVYLQKENIIDESGMPKERFSAEFPKEGPSILRIQQVVRGDSAAYFCASSPEPQNTEAFFGQGTRLTVV.

This clone was observed a few times. CDR3 sequence reads: CASMGARETQYF. CDR3 bases: TGTGCCAGCATGGGGGCCCGGGAGACCCAGTACTTC. The chain is built from TRBV28 and TRBJ2-5, with a possible D match to TRBD1 (6 bases). The germline V gene has CDR1 MDHEN and CDR2 SYDVKM. Trimming pared 7 bases from V and 5 bases from J, leaving 11 bases between. This CDR3 comprises 12 residues.

V gene TRBV28 combines with J gene TRBJ2-7, with D tentatively TRBD1 (6 bases). The CDR3 covers 15 residues. V was shortened by 6 bases and J by 3 bases, with 18 bases between the two germline ends. CDR1 and CDR2 (germline): MDHEN, SYDVKM. The CDR3 region is CASSPRYRRGYEQYF. For the CDR3, the DNA is TGTGCCAGCAGCCCACGATACCGCAGGGGCTACGAGCAGTACTTC.

There are a few counts of this clone. V gene TRBV7-2 combines with J gene TRBJ1-2, with 7 bases fitting TRBD1. Germline V gene data show CDR1 as SGHTA and CDR2 as FQGNSA. The CDR3 spans 14 residues. The J segment lost 7 bases and the V segment lost 7 bases, leaving 12 bases of the junction unmatched. CDR3 sequence: CASNLGGERTGYTF. CDR3 in DNA: TGTGCCAGCAACCTAGGGGGCGAAAGGACTGGCTACACCTTC.

This clone was seen a few times. The rearrangement uses TRBV2 and TRBJ1-6; 8 bases are a match to TRBD1. CDR3 size: 15 residues. The germline V gene has CDR1 SNHLY and CDR2 FYNNEI. V trimming: 7 bases; J trimming: 7 bases; junction bases outside the gene matches: 9. CDR3: CASTRDRGDNSPLHF. The DNA for the CDR3 is TGTGCCAGCACCAGAGACAGGGGAGACAATTCACCCCTCCACTTT.

The chain couples TRBV7-2 to TRBJ1-3; D is undetermined. The length of the CDR3 is 12 residues. The V end lost 6 bases, the J end lost 4 bases, and 7 bases lay between the germline ends. Germline CDR1 reads SGHTA; CDR2 reads FQGNSA. CDR3 nucleotide sequence: TGTGCCAGCAGTCCGGAGGGAAACACCATATATTTT. Translating gives CASSPEGNTIYF.

The chain links TRBV18 to TRBJ2-5, with a possible D match to TRBD2 (5 bases). CDR3 length equals 14 residues. V lost 6 bases, J lost 2 bases, and 13 bases lay in between. Germline CDR1 KGHSH, CDR2 LQKENI. CDR3 protein: CASSRGDYQETQYF. The CDR3 DNA sequence: TGTGCCAGCTCCCGAGGAGACTATCAAGAGACCCAGTACTTC.